These T cell receptor beta chains were read from a single sample in a study of T cell responses to AZD1222 COVID-19 vaccine. Repertoires were generated with immunoSEQ multiplex PCR, while TCRdb's copy carries only in-frame clones and drops some. The data show fewer than 150,000 clones, around 93% seen once. Sample: peripheral blood, taken 28 days after the second AZD1222 dose. The receptors derive from an adult who received the AZD1222 COVID-19 vaccine. CDR3s include the opening cysteine and the closing phenylalanine or tryptophan. The D gene is left open where the match is weak. Rows may omit the clone size; those that give it use once, few, many or a size class.

d_gene	len	j_gene	abundance	v_gene	CDR3aa	CDR3nt
-	14	TRBJ1-5	-	TRBV4-1	CASSEGWQPQPQHF	TGCGCCAGCAGCGAAGGATGGCAGCCCCAGCCCCAGCATTTT
TRBD1	15	TRBJ1-2	-	TRBV5-1	CASSLEGQSGYGYTF	TGCGCCAGCAGCTTGGAGGGACAGAGCGGCTATGGCTACACCTTC
-	14	TRBJ2-5	-	TRBV13	CASSFQEGAGTQYF	TGTGCCAGCAGCTTTCAGGAGGGGGCCGGGACCCAGTACTTC
-	11	TRBJ2-7	once	TRBV20-1	CSARATLEQYF	TGCAGTGCTAGAGCTACCTTGGAGCAGTACTTC
-	12	TRBJ2-5	-	TRBV27	CASGKGVETQYF	TGTGCCAGCGGAAAGGGGGTCGAGACCCAGTACTTC
-	15	TRBJ1-1	-	TRBV4-1	CASSVQGPVDTEAFF	TGCGCCAGCAGCGTACAGGGACCGGTTGACACTGAAGCTTTCTTT
-	10	TRBJ2-7	-	TRBV5-8	CASSFYEQYF	TGTGCCAGCAGCTTCTACGAGCAGTACTTC
-	14	TRBJ2-3	-	TRBV7-9	CASSLTRSTDTQYF	TGTGCCAGCAGCCTGACTAGATCCACAGATACGCAGTATTTT
TRBD2	17	TRBJ2-7	once	TRBV4-1	CASSPKGLLAGPYEQYF	TGCGCCAGCAGCCCGAAGGGGTTACTAGCGGGGCCGTACGAGCAGTACTTC
-	14	TRBJ1-3	-	TRBV3-1/TRBV3-2	CASSQLRSANTIYF	TGTGCCAGCAGCCAACTTAGGTCGGCTAACACCATATATTTT
-	15	TRBJ1-2	-	TRBV5-1	CASSLFGKDNYGYTF	TGCGCCAGCAGCTTGTTTGGAAAGGATAACTATGGCTACACCTTC
-	16	TRBJ1-3	-	TRBV4-1	CASSQYRAGSGNTIYF	TGCGCCAGCAGCCAATACAGGGCCGGCTCTGGAAACACCATATATTTT
-	14	TRBJ1-5	-	TRBV5-3	CARSFRHRDQPQHF	TGTGCCAGAAGCTTTAGACACCGGGATCAGCCCCAGCATTTT
-	14	TRBJ2-5	-	TRBV7-2	CASSLGIWQETQYF	TGTGCCAGCAGCTTAGGAATCTGGCAAGAGACCCAGTACTTC
-	18	TRBJ2-4	-	TRBV9	CASSSSDSYKVAKNIQYF	TGTGCCAGCAGCTCCTCCGACAGTTACAAAGTAGCCAAAAACATTCAGTACTTC
-	21	TRBJ2-3	-	TRBV1	CTSSQDALAGGSPDGTDTQYF	TGCACCAGCAGCCAAGACGCCCTAGCGGGGGGCTCCCCCGATGGCACAGATACGCAGTATTTT
-	17	TRBJ2-3	-	TRBV18	CASSSRDSGSSTDTQYF	TGTGCCAGCTCATCCCGGGACTCCGGATCTAGCACAGATACGCAGTATTTT
TRBD2	12	TRBJ2-5	-	TRBV30	CAWSSGGQTQYF	TGTGCCTGGAGTAGCGGGGGGCAGACCCAGTACTTC
TRBD1	21	TRBJ1-5	-	TRBV6-2/TRBV6-3	CASSYIRGTGGNYLIFQPQHF	TGTGCCAGCAGTTACATTCGGGGGACAGGGGGAAACTATCTGATTTTTCAGCCCCAGCATTTT
-	13	TRBJ1-5	-	TRBV4-2	CASSQDPYQPQHF	TGTGCCAGCAGCCAAGATCCTTATCAGCCCCAGCATTTT
-	13	TRBJ1-3	-	TRBV30	CAWSNMTGNTIYF	TGTGCCTGGAGTAACATGACCGGAAACACCATATATTTT
TRBD2	13	TRBJ2-7	-	TRBV7-9	CASSLPSGYEQYF	TGTGCCAGCAGCTTACCTAGCGGATACGAGCAGTACTTC
-	15	TRBJ2-1	-	TRBV6-5	CASSYSSGVGNEQFF	TGTGCCAGCAGTTACTCGAGTGGGGTAGGCAATGAGCAGTTCTTC
-	14	TRBJ1-2	-	TRBV10-3	CAIKGEGLAYGYTF	TGTGCCATCAAGGGAGAGGGTTTAGCCTATGGCTACACCTTC
-	12	TRBJ2-7	-	TRBV5-5	CASSLGITEQYF	TGTGCCAGCAGCTTGGGGATTACCGAGCAGTACTTC
TRBD2	16	TRBJ2-7	-	TRBV7-2	CASRRTGGILSYEQYF	TGTGCCAGCAGACGAACGGGGGGGATACTCTCCTACGAGCAGTACTTC
-	15	TRBJ2-3	-	TRBV9	CASSVGASTTDTQYF	TGTGCCAGCAGTGTCGGGGCCAGTACCACAGATACGCAGTATTTT
-	15	TRBJ1-6	-	TRBV7-9	CASTPSGPMNSPLHF	TGTGCCAGCACCCCGTCGGGGCCGATGAATTCACCCCTCCACTTT
TRBD1	12	TRBJ1-2	-	TRBV7-3	CASSSPGGGYTF	TGTGCCAGCAGCTCACCAGGGGGCGGCTACACCTTC
TRBD1	14	TRBJ1-1	-	TRBV4-2	CASSRQGLNTEAFF	TGTGCCAGCAGTCGACAGGGATTGAACACTGAAGCTTTCTTT
-	14	TRBJ1-5	-	TRBV27	CASSHDSPNQPQHF	TGTGCCAGCAGTCACGACAGCCCCAATCAGCCCCAGCATTTT
TRBD1	16	TRBJ2-2	-	TRBV7-7	CASSLGTANVAGELFF	TGTGCTAGCAGCTTAGGGACAGCCAATGTAGCCGGGGAGCTGTTTTTT
TRBD2	15	TRBJ2-7	few	TRBV3-1/TRBV3-2	CASSQIGLAFNEQYF	TGTGCCAGCAGCCAAATCGGACTAGCGTTCAACGAGCAGTACTTC
-	13	TRBJ1-1	-	TRBV28	CASRQVMNTEAFF	TGTGCCAGCAGACAGGTCATGAACACTGAAGCTTTCTTT
-	12	TRBJ1-1	-	TRBV29-1	CSVESTNTEAFF	TGCAGCGTTGAGAGCACGAACACTGAAGCTTTCTTT
-	14	TRBJ2-7	-	TRBV5-1	CASSLDRASYEQYF	TGCGCCAGCAGCTTGGACAGGGCAAGCTACGAGCAGTACTTC
-	17	TRBJ1-4	-	TRBV28	CASSLGSGGWGNEKLFF	TGTGCCAGCAGTTTAGGCTCGGGGGGCTGGGGTAATGAAAAACTGTTTTTT